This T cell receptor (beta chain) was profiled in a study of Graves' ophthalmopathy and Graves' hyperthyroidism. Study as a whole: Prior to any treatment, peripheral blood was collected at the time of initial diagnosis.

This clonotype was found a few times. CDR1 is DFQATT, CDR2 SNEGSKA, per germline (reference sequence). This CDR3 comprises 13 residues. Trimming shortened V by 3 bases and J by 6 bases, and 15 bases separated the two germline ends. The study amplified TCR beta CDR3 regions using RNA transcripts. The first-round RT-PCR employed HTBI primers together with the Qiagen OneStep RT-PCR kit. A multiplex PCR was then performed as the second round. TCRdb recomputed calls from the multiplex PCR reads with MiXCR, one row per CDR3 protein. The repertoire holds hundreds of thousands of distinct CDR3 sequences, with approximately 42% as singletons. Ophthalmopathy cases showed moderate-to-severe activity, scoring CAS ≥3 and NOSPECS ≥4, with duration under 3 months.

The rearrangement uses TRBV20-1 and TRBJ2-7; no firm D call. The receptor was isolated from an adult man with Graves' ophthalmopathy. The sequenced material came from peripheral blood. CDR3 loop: CSARWHGRREQYF. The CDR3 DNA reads TGCAGTGCTAGGTGGCACGGGCGGCGCGAGCAGTACTTC.